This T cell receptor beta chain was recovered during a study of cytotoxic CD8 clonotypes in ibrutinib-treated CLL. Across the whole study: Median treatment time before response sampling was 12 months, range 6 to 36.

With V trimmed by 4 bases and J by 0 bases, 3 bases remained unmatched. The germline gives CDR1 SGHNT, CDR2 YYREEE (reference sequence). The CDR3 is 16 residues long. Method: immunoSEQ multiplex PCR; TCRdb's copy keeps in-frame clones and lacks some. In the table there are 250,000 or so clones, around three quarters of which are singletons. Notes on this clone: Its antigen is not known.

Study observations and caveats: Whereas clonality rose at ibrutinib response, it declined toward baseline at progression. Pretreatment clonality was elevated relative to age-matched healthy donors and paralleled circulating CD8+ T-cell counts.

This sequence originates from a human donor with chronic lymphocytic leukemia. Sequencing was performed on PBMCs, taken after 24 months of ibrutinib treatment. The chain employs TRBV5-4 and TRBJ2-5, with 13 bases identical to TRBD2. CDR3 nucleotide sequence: TGTGCCAGCAGCCAGGGGACTAGCGGGAACCAAGAGACCCAGTACTTC. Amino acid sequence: CASSQGTSGNQETQYF.